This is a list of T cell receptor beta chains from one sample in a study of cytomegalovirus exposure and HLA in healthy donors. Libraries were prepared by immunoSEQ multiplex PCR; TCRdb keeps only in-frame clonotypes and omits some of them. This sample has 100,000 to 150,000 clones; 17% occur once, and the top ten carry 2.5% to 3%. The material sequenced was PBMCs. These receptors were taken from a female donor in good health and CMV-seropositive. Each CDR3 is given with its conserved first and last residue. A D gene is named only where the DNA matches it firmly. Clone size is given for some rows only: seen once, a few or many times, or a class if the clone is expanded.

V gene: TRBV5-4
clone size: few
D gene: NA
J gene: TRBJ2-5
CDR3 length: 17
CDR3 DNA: TGTGCCAGCAGCCCCGAGGCTAACCGACAGTTCGGAGAGACCCAGTACTTC
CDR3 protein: CASSPEANRQFGETQYF

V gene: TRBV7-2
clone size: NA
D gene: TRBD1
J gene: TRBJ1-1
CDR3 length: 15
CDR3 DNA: TGTGCCAGCAGCACACAAATCGACAGGGTTGATGAAGCTTTCTTT
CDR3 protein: CASSTQIDRVDEAFF

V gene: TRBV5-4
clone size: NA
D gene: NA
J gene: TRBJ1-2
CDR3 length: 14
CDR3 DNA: TGTGCCAGCAGCTTGGACAGGAGCCCCTATGGCTACACCTTC
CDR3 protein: CASSLDRSPYGYTF

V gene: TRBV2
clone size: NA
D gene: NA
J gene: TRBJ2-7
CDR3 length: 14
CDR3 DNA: TGTGCCGGAGATGAAAGGGGGAGCTCCTACGAGCAGTACTTC
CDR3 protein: CAGDERGSSYEQYF

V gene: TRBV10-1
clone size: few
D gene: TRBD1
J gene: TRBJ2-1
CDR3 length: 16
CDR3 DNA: TGCGCCAGCAGTGAATCTAGGACAGGGCTCGGCAATGAGCAGTTCTTC
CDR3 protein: CASSESRTGLGNEQFF

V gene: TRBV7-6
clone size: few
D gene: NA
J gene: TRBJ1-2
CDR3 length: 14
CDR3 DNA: TGTGCCAGCAGCTCACCGGGGGAGGCTGGGGGCTACACCTTC
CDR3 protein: CASSSPGEAGGYTF

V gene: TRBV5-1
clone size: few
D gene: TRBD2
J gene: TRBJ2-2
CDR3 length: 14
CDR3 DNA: TGCGCCAGCCACCGGGGGGGCTCCGACGGGGAGCTGTTTTTT
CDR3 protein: CASHRGGSDGELFF

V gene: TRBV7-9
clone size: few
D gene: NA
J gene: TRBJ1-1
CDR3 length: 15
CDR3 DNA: TGTGCCAGCAGCTTAGCCAGTCGAGGTACCACTGAAGCTTTCTTT
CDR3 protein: CASSLASRGTTEAFF

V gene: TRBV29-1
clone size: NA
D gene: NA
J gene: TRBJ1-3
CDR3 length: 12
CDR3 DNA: TGCAGCGTTGAGTGGGTAGGGGGAACCATATATTTT
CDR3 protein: CSVEWVGGTIYF

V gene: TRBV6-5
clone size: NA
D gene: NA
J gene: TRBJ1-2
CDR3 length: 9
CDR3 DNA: TGTGCAACCATCCAATACGGGACCTTC
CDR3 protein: CATIQYGTF

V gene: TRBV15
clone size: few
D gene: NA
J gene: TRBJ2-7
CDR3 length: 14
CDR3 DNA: TGTGCCACCAGCAGAGACAGGTTTACCTACGAGCAGTACTTC
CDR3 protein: CATSRDRFTYEQYF

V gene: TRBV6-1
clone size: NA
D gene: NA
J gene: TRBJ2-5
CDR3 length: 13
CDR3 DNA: TGTGCCAGCAGCCACAGGGTCGTAGAGACCCAGTACTTC
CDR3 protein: CASSHRVVETQYF

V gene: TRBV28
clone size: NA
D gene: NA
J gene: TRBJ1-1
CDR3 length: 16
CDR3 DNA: TGTGCCAGCAGTCCTCGGGCCTCAGGGCTGGGAATAGAAGCTTTCTTT
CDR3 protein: CASSPRASGLGIEAFF

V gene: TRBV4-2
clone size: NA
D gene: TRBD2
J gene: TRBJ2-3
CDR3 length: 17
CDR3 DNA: TGTGCCAGCAGCCGGGTTCGTAGCGGGGGTTTCACAGATACGCAGTATTTT
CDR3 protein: CASSRVRSGGFTDTQYF

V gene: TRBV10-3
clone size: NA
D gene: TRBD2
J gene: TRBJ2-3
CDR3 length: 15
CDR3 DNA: TGTGCCATCAGGCCCGGGCGGGAGAGCACAGATACGCAGTATTTT
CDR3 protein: CAIRPGRESTDTQYF

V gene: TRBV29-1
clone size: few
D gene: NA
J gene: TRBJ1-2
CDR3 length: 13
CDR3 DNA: TGCAGCGTTGATTGGGGGGAGTCGGGTGGCTACACCTTC
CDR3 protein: CSVDWGESGGYTF

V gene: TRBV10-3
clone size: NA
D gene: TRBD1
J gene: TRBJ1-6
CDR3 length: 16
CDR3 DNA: TGTGCCATCAGTGAGCCCAGCAGGGGGAATAATTCACCCCTCCACTTT
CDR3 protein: CAISEPSRGNNSPLHF

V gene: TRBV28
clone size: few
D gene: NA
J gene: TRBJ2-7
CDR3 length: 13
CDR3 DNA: TGTGCCAGCAGTTTTCGAGGACTTCTTGGCGGGTACTTC
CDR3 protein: CASSFRGLLGGYF

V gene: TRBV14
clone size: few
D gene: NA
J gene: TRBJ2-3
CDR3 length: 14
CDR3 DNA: TGTGCCAGCAGCCAAATAGATTCCGCAGATACGCAGTATTTT
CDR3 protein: CASSQIDSADTQYF

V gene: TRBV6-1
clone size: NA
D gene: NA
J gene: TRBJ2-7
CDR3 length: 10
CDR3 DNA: TGTGCCAGCAGTGTATACGAGCAGTACTTC
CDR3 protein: CASSVYEQYF

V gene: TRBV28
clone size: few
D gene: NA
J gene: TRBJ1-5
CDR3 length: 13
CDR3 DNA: TGTGCCAGCAGTCTCGCCGGACAGCAGCCCCAGCATTTT
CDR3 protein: CASSLAGQQPQHF

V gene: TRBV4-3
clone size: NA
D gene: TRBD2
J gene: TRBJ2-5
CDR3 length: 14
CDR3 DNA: TGCGCCAGCAGCCAAGATCTAGCGGAAGAGACCCAGTACTTC
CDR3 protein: CASSQDLAEETQYF

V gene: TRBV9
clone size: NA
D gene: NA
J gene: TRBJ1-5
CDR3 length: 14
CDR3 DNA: TGTGCCAGCAGCGTTGGGCCAACCTGGGAGCCCCAGCATTTT
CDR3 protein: CASSVGPTWEPQHF

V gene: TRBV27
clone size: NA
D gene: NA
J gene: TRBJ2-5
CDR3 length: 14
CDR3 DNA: TGTGCCAGCAGTTTCTCAGGGAACCAAGAGACCCAGTACTTC
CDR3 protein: CASSFSGNQETQYF

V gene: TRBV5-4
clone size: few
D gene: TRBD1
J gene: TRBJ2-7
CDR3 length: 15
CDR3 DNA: TGTGCCAGCAGCGGACCGGGACAGGGGGCCTACGAGCAGTACTTC
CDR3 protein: CASSGPGQGAYEQYF

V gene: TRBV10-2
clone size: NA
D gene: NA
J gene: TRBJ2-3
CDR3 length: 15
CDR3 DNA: TGCGCCAGCAGTGAGTCGTCGCTAGCATCGGATACGCAGTATTTT
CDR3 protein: CASSESSLASDTQYF

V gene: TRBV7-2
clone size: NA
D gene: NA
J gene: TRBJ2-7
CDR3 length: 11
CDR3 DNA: TGTGCCAGCAGCTCCGCCTACGAGCAGTACTTC
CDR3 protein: CASSSAYEQYF

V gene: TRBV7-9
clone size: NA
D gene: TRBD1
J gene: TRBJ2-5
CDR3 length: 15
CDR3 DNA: TGTGCCAGCAGCTCGGACAGGGGGCGAAGAGAGACCCAGTACTTC
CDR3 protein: CASSSDRGRRETQYF

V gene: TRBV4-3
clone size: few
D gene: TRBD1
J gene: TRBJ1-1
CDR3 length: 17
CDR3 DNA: TGCGCCAGCAGCCAGTTTAGACAGGGGGCGGAGGACACTGAAGCTTTCTTT
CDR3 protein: CASSQFRQGAEDTEAFF

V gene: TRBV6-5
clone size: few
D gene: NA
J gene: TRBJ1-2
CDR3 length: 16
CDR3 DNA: TGTGCCAGCAGTTACTCCTACAGGGTTTTTTCCTATGGCTACACCTTC
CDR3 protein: CASSYSYRVFSYGYTF

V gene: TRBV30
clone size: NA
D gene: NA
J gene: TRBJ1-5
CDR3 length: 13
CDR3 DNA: TGTGCCTGGGGCCAATTGTCGGGTCAGCCCCAGCATTTT
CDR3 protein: CAWGQLSGQPQHF

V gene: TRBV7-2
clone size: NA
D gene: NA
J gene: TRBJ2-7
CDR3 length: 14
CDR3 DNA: TGTGCCAGCAGCTTAGCGGGCCTATCCTACGAGCAGTACTTC
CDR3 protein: CASSLAGLSYEQYF

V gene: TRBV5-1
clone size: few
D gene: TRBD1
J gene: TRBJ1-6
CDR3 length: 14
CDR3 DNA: TGCGCCAGCAGCATAGGACAGGGGGCTTCACCCCTCCACTTT
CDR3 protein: CASSIGQGASPLHF

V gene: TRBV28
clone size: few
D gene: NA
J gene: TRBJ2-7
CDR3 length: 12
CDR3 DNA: TGTGCCAGCAGGCCAGGGTTGTCCGAGCAGTACTTC
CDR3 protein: CASRPGLSEQYF

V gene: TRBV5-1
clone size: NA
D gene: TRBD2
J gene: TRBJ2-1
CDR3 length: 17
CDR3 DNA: TGCGCCAGCAGCTTGAACCCGGGACTAGCGGGGAACAATGAGCAGTTCTTC
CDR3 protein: CASSLNPGLAGNNEQFF

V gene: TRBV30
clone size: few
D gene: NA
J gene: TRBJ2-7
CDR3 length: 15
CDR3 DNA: TGTGCCTGGAAGGCGCGGGCAGCTAACTCCTACGAGCAGTACTTC
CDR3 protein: CAWKARAANSYEQYF

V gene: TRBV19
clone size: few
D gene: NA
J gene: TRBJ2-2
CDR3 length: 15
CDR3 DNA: TGTGCCAGTAGTGTCCCCGGTCTTTCTTGGGGGGAGCTGTTTTTT
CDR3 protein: CASSVPGLSWGELFF

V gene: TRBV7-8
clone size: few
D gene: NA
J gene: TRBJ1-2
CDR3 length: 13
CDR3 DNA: TGTGCCAGCAGCCCCAGGGGTCACTATGGCTACACCTTC
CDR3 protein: CASSPRGHYGYTF

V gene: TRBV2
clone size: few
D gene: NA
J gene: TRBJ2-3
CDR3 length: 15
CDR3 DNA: TGTGCCAGCATTCTCAGGTTCTCGGGGGCAGATACGCAGTATTTT
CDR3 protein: CASILRFSGADTQYF

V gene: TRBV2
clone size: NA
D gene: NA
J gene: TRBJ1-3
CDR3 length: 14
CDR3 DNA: TGTGCCACTACGGTGGAGAGCTCTGGAAACACCATATATTTT
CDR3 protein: CATTVESSGNTIYF

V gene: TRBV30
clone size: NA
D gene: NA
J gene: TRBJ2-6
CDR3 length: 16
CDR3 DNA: TGTGCCTGGACCATAGGACAGATCTCTGGGGCCAACGTCCTGACTTTC
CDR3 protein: CAWTIGQISGANVLTF

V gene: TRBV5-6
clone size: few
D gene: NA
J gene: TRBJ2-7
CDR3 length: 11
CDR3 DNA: TGTGCCAGCAGCTACGGGGGCGAGCAGTACTTC
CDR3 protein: CASSYGGEQYF

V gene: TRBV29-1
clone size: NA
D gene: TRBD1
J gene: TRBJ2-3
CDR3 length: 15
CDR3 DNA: TGCAGCGTTGAGGGCGGACAGGGGGCGTGGGATACGCAGTATTTT
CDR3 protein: CSVEGGQGAWDTQYF

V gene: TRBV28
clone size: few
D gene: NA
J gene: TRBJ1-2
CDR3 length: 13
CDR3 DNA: TGTGCCAGCAGTTTAATGTGGCTGGATGGCTACACCTTC
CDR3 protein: CASSLMWLDGYTF

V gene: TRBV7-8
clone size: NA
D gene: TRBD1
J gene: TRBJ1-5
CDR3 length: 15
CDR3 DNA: TGTGCCAGCAGCTTAGAGGGGGCGGGCAATCAGCCCCAGCATTTT
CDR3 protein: CASSLEGAGNQPQHF

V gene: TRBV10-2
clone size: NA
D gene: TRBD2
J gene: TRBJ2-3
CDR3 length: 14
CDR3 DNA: TGCGCCAGTCGGCGGGGGGCCAGCACAGATACGCAGTATTTT
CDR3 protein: CASRRGASTDTQYF

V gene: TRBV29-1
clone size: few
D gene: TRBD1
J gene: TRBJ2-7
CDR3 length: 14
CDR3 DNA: TGCAGCGTGGGGATTTTTAAACAGGGGTACGAGCAGTACTTC
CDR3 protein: CSVGIFKQGYEQYF

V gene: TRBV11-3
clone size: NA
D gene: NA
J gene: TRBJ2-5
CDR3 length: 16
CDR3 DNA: TGTGCCAGCAGCTTCGGGTATCGGGAGCAGGGAGAGCCCCAGTACTTC
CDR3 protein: CASSFGYREQGEPQYF

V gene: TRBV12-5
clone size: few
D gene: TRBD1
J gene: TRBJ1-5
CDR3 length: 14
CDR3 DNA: TGTGCTAGTGGCCCCGGACAGGGGAACTTGGCCCAGCATTTT
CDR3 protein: CASGPGQGNLAQHF

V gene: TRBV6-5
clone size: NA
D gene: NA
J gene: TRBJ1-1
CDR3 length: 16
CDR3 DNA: TGTGCCAGCAGTTACTCCTCATTGACAGATCCCACTGAAGCTTTCTTT
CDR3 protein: CASSYSSLTDPTEAFF

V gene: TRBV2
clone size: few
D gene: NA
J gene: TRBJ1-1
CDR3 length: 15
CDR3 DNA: TGTGCCAGCAGTGAGTTTAGACAGTTCGGCACTGAAGCTTTCTTT
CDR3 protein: CASSEFRQFGTEAFF

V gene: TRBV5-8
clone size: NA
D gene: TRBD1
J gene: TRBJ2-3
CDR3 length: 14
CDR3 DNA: TGTGCCAGCGGCCGGGACAGGGCAGCAGATACGCAGTATTTT
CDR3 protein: CASGRDRAADTQYF